Below, 31 T cell receptor beta chains from the same sample are listed, as sequenced in a study of blood T cell repertoires in COVID-19. Only in-frame clones appear in the TCRdb table, and some are missing; sequencing was by immunoSEQ multiplex PCR. Of around 180,000 clones detected, about 85% appear once; the ten largest clones hold roughly 9.2%. Sequenced input: peripheral blood. These TCRs come from a woman aged 80 or over with acute or convalescent COVID-19.

The rearrangement uses TRBV19 and TRBJ2-6; TRBD2 matches at 7 bases. Germline CDR1 and CDR2: LNHDA and SQIVND (reference sequence). V lost 5 bases, J lost 1 base, and 8 bases stayed unmatched. The CDR3 spans 17 residues. The CDR3 nucleotides read TGTGCCAGTAGTCCCCCATGGGGAGGGTCTGGGGCCAACGTCCTGACTTTC. Translated: CASSPPWGGSGANVLTF. The full variable domain, with the rest looked up from reference TRBV19 and TRBJ2-6, is DGGITQSPKYLFRKEGQNVTLSCEQNLNHDAMYWYRQDPGQGLRLIYYSQIVNDFQKGDIAEGYSVSREKKESFPLTVTSAQKNPTAFYLCASSPPWGGSGANVLTFGAGSRLTVL.

This clone was counted only a few times. The chain carries TRBV5-5 and TRBJ1-2; D unclear. Trimming took 0 bases from V and 8 from J, leaving 14 bases between them. From germline, CDR1 is SGHKS and CDR2 YYEKEE (reference sequence). The CDR3 runs 14 residues. The CDR3 region has the DNA TGTGCCAGCAGCTTGGTTGGCGCCGGAGGGGGCTACACCTTC. Amino acid sequence: CASSLVGAGGGYTF.

This clone was detected only a few times. This sequence joins TRBV5-1 and TRBJ2-3, with D perhaps matching TRBD2 (5 bases). This CDR3 has 16 amino acids. The V end was cut by 4 bases, the J end by 2 bases, with 17 bases between. Germline CDR1 SGHRS, CDR2 YFSETQ. CDR3 loop: CASSPLELENTDTQYF. The CDR3 DNA reads TGCGCCAGCAGCCCTTTAGAACTAGAAAACACAGATACGCAGTATTTT. Looking up the rest from reference TRBV5-1 and TRBJ2-3 gives the full variable domain: KAGVTQTPRYLIKTRGQQVTLSCSPISGHRSVSWYQQTPGQGLQFLFEYFSETQRNKGNFPGRFSGRQFSNSRSEMNVSTLELGDSALYLCASSPLELENTDTQYFGPGTRLTVL.

The chain combines TRBV18 with TRBJ1-1; 8 bases fit TRBD1. The germline CDR1 and CDR2 sequences are KGHSH and LQKENI. J was trimmed by 5 bases and V by 4 bases; bases with no gene match: 3. The CDR3 contains 13 residues. CDR3 bases: TGTGCCAGCTCACAGGACAGGGTAACTGAAGCTTTCTTT. It translates to CASSQDRVTEAFF. The full variable domain, in which reference TRBV18 and TRBJ1-1 provide the parts outside the CDR3, is NAGVMQNPRHLVRRRGQEARLRCSPMKGHSHVYWYRQLPEEGLKFMVYLQKENIIDESGMPKERFSAEFPKEGPSILRIQQVVRGDSAAYFCASSQDRVTEAFFGQGTRLTVV.

The V and J genes are TRBV10-2 and TRBJ1-1; the D gene is possibly TRBD1 (6 bases). Trimming took 3 bases from V and 10 from J, leaving 18 bases between them. Per germline, CDR1 WSHSY and CDR2 SAAADI. The CDR3 extends over 14 amino acids. Written as DNA, the CDR3 is TGCGCCAGCAGTGAAGTCGTAAAGGGGGTTGTAGCTTTCTTT. Its protein is CASSEVVKGVVAFF.

The chain uses TRBV7-9 and TRBJ2-3, with 7 bases matching TRBD2. The CDR3 contains 15 residues. Germline trimming cut 5 bases from V and 2 bases from J; bases unmatched to any gene: 7. The V gene's germline CDR1 is SEHNR and CDR2 FQNEAQ (reference sequence). In DNA, the CDR3 is TGTGCCAGCAGCGGCGGGACTACCAACACAGATACGCAGTATTTT. This gives the protein CASSGGTTNTDTQYF.

This clone was seen a few times. The genes are TRBV5-6 and TRBJ1-1; TRBD1 matches at 11 bases. Germline-derived CDR1 and CDR2 are SGHDT and YYEEEE. V lost 4 bases to trimming and J lost 2 bases; unmatched junction nucleotides: 7. The CDR3 extends over 16 amino acids. CDR3 region: CASSLWTGGPNTEAFF. The CDR3 region has the DNA TGTGCCAGCAGCCTCTGGACAGGGGGCCCTAACACTGAAGCTTTCTTT.

This chain joins TRBV6-5 and TRBJ2-7, with 8 positions matching TRBD1. The V and J ends lost 5 bases and 5 bases, in that order; junction bases with no gene match: 8. Germline V lookup: CDR1 MNHEY, CDR2 SVGAGI. The CDR3 loop spans 14 amino acids. CDR3 amino acids: CASSQGGRGHEQYF. In DNA form, the CDR3 reads TGTGCCAGCAGTCAGGGGGGCAGGGGGCACGAGCAGTACTTC.

This chain links TRBV27 with TRBJ2-7; 7 nucleotides align to TRBD2. The V segment lost 5 bases and the J segment 2 bases; nucleotides outside the gene matches: 9. Germline assignment: CDR1 MNHEY and CDR2 SMNVEV (reference sequence). The CDR3 length is 15 residues. CDR3 nucleotide sequence: TGTGCCAGCAGTCGAGAAGCGGGAATTGCCTACGAGCAGTACTTC. Its translation is CASSREAGIAYEQYF.

The chain uses TRBV5-1 and TRBJ1-3, with 9 bases that match TRBD1. The CDR3 extends over 13 amino acids. The V gene end was trimmed by 4 bases and the J gene end by 7 bases; junction bases not matched to a gene: 3. Germline assignment: CDR1 SGHRS and CDR2 YFSETQ. The CDR3 DNA reads as TGCGCCAGCAGCGGGACAGGGTACAACACCATATATTTT. As protein: CASSGTGYNTIYF.

The chain joins TRBV7-2 to TRBJ2-3; 11 nucleotides match TRBD2. This CDR3 is 16 amino acids long. Looked up from germline, CDR1 is SGHTA and CDR2 is FQGNSA. With V trimmed by 3 bases and J by 5 bases, 7 bases remained unmatched. The CDR3 nucleotides read TGTGCCAGCAGCTTGTTAGCGGGGGGGCAGGGAGATACGCAGTATTTT. Its translation is CASSLLAGGQGDTQYF. Full variable domain (outside the CDR3, taken from reference TRBV7-2 and TRBJ2-3): GAGVSQSPSNKVTEKGKDVELRCDPISGHTALYWYRQSLGQGLEFLIYFQGNSAPDKSGLPSDRFSAERTGGSVSTLTIQRTQQEDSAVYLCASSLLAGGQGDTQYFGPGTRLTVL.

The chain uses TRBV18 and TRBJ1-4; the match to TRBD1 covers 7 bases. Germline V gives CDR1 KGHSH, CDR2 LQKENI. The CDR3 loop spans 14 amino acids. With V trimmed by 4 bases and J by 2 bases, 1 base remained unmatched. As DNA, the CDR3 is TGTGCCAGCTCACAGACAGGGACTAATGAAAAACTGTTTTTT. It codes for CASSQTGTNEKLFF.

CDR3 amino acids: CASKLEDSSYNEQFF. In DNA form, the CDR3 reads TGTGCCAGTAAACTAGAGGACAGCTCCTACAATGAGCAGTTCTTC. The chain uses TRBV19 and TRBJ2-1; D is possibly TRBD1 (6 bases). Trimming pared 7 bases from V and 0 bases from J, leaving 13 bases between. CDR1 LNHDA and CDR2 SQIVND come from the germline V gene (reference sequence). The CDR3 contains 15 residues.

The chain is built from TRBV10-3 and TRBJ1-6; D ambiguous. The CDR3 has 13 amino acids. V lost 1 base, J lost 8 bases, and 6 bases lay in between. Per germline, CDR1 ENHRY and CDR2 SYGVKD. Here the CDR3 reads CAISEWRDSPLHF. CDR3 sequence (DNA): TGTGCCATCAGTGAGTGGAGGGATTCACCCCTCCACTTT.

The V call is TRBV5-1, the J call TRBJ1-2; TRBD1 is a possible D gene (6 bases). There are 13 residues in the CDR3. CDR1 is SGHRS and CDR2 is YFSETQ in the germline V gene. Trimming shortened V by 2 bases and J by 8 bases, and 13 bases separated the two germline ends. The CDR3 region is CASSLQGADGYTF. CDR3 coding DNA: TGCGCCAGCAGCTTACAGGGTGCGGACGGCTACACCTTC. Together with reference TRBV5-1 and TRBJ1-2, the CDR3 gives the full variable domain: KAGVTQTPRYLIKTRGQQVTLSCSPISGHRSVSWYQQTPGQGLQFLFEYFSETQRNKGNFPGRFSGRQFSNSRSEMNVSTLELGDSALYLCASSLQGADGYTFGSGTRLTVV.

The J gene is TRBJ1-1, the V gene TRBV7-9; 8 nucleotides agree with TRBD1. The V and J ends lost 5 bases and 3 bases, in that order; junction bases with no gene match: 8. There are 15 residues in the CDR3. Germline loops: CDR1 SEHNR, CDR2 FQNEAQ (reference sequence). The CDR3 reads CASSPGQGQDTEAFF. DNA for the CDR3: TGTGCCAGCAGCCCCGGACAGGGTCAAGACACTGAAGCTTTCTTT.

The CDR3 spells CASSTRGRETQYF. The CDR3 DNA reads as TGTGCCAGCAGTACCCGGGGTAGAGAGACCCAGTACTTC. The gene calls are TRBV12-3 or TRBV12-4 and TRBJ2-5; a weak D match, TRBD2 (5 bases). Trimming took 5 bases from V and 4 from J, leaving 11 bases between them. This CDR3 is 13 amino acids long.

The V call is TRBV12-3 or TRBV12-4, the J call TRBJ1-5; TRBD1 agrees at 10 bases. The CDR3 has 13 residues. J was trimmed by 7 bases and V by 4 bases; bases with no gene match: 1. CDR3 protein: CASSWDRGQPQHF. The DNA for the CDR3 is TGTGCCAGCAGTTGGGACAGGGGACAGCCCCAGCATTTT.

V usage is TRBV5-1 and J usage is TRBJ2-2; TRBD1 is a possible D gene (5 bases). V lost 1 base, J lost 6 bases, and 16 bases lay in between. CDR1 SGHRS and CDR2 YFSETQ come from the germline V gene. The CDR3 loop spans 16 amino acids. For the CDR3, the DNA is TGCGCCAGCAGCTTGCAGGTGCAGGGCCGGGCCGGGGAGCTGTTTTTT. Its translation: CASSLQVQGRAGELFF. The full variable domain, its missing parts supplied by reference TRBV5-1 and TRBJ2-2, is KAGVTQTPRYLIKTRGQQVTLSCSPISGHRSVSWYQQTPGQGLQFLFEYFSETQRNKGNFPGRFSGRQFSNSRSEMNVSTLELGDSALYLCASSLQVQGRAGELFFGEGSRLTVL.

V gene TRBV11-2 combines with J gene TRBJ2-5, with D perhaps matching TRBD2 (5 bases). Trimming removed 5 bases at V and 1 base at J, with 17 bases between. The CDR3 sequence is 16 residues long. Germline lookup yields CDR1 SGHAT and CDR2 FQNNGV. CDR3 protein: CASSPRGRLTQETQYF. As DNA, the CDR3 is TGTGCCAGCAGCCCGCGTGGGCGACTAACCCAAGAGACCCAGTACTTC.

V is TRBV30 and J is TRBJ1-5; D possibly corresponds to TRBD1 (5 bases). V dropped 3 bases and J dropped 0 bases, with 9 bases sitting between them. In germline, CDR1 is GTSNPN, CDR2 SVGIG (reference sequence). The CDR3 is 14 residues long. In DNA form, the CDR3 reads TGTGCCTGGAGCGCCGGGGGTAGCAATCAGCCCCAGCATTTT. Translation gives CAWSAGGSNQPQHF.

This clone was recorded once. The V and J genes are TRBV7-9 and TRBJ1-6, with 7 bases fitting TRBD1. The germline V gene encodes CDR1 SEHNR and CDR2 FQNEAQ (reference sequence). This CDR3 is 15 amino acids long. Trimming removed 8 bases from V and 5 bases from J; junction bases left unmatched: 9. CDR3 residues: CASRYRGENNSPLHF. DNA of the CDR3: TGTGCCAGCCGCTACAGGGGAGAAAATAATTCACCCCTCCACTTT.

The chain recombines TRBV5-6 with TRBJ1-5; TRBD1 agrees at 7 bases. The V segment lost 5 bases and the J segment 5 bases; nucleotides outside the gene matches: 7. Germline V gene sequence: CDR1 SGHDT, CDR2 YYEEEE. The CDR3 is made up of 14 amino acids. The CDR3 spells CASRQRGLDQPQHF. DNA of the CDR3: TGTGCCAGCAGGCAAAGGGGGCTCGATCAGCCCCAGCATTTT.

This rearrangement joins TRBV6-5 to TRBJ1-1; TRBD1 is a possible D gene (5 bases). V was clipped by 5 bases and J by 7 bases, with 11 bases between them. Germline loops: CDR1 MNHEY, CDR2 SVGAGI. The CDR3 has 12 amino acids. In DNA, the CDR3 is TGTGCCAGCAGTCCACAGGTGGGTGAAGCTTTCTTT. Amino acid sequence: CASSPQVGEAFF.

This chain connects TRBV6-5 to TRBJ1-2; D is undetermined. This CDR3 is built from 14 residues. The germline CDR1 and CDR2 sequences are MNHEY and SVGAGI. Trimming took 7 bases from V and 9 from J, leaving 21 bases between them. DNA for the CDR3: TGTGCCAGCATTCCGGCCCCGGGAATCGAGAGCTACACCTTC. This codes for CASIPAPGIESYTF.

This chain connects TRBV5-1 to TRBJ2-3, with D maybe TRBD1 (6 bases). This CDR3 has 16 residues. The ends were cut back, 4 bases at V and 4 bases at J, with 19 bases in the middle. Germline CDR1 reads SGHRS; CDR2 reads YFSETQ. The CDR3 DNA reads TGCGCCAGCAGCCCCTCAGGGACACGAAACGCAGATACGCAGTATTTT. It encodes CASSPSGTRNADTQYF.

This chain uses TRBV19 with TRBJ2-6; a possible D gene is TRBD1 (5 bases). The CDR3 spans 15 residues. Per germline, CDR1 LNHDA and CDR2 SQIVND (reference sequence). Trimming shortened V by 1 base and J by 9 bases, and 13 bases separated the two germline ends. DNA of the CDR3: TGTGCCAGTAGTATAGGAAGTAGACAGATCAACGTCCTGACTTTC. It yields the protein CASSIGSRQINVLTF.

This clone has only one observation. The chain uses TRBV24-1 and TRBJ2-5, with 11 nucleotides matching TRBD2. Germline values: CDR1 KGHDR, CDR2 SFDVKD. The CDR3 length is 17 residues. The trim removed 2 bases at V and 4 bases at J, leaving 8 bases unmatched. For the CDR3, the DNA is TGTGCCACCAGTGATTCCGTCGGTAGCGGGGGGGCAGAGACCCAGTACTTC. This sequence encodes CATSDSVGSGGAETQYF.

V is TRBV27 and J is TRBJ1-4, with TRBD1 matching over 8 bases. The CDR3 is 15 residues long. CDR1 and CDR2 (germline): MNHEY, SMNVEV (reference sequence). The junction had 6 bases not matched to a gene; V was cut back by 5 bases and J by 4 bases. Here the CDR3 DNA reads TGTGCCAGCAGTCTCCTCAGGGGGCGTAATGAAAAACTGTTTTTT. Amino acids: CASSLLRGRNEKLFF.

This chain joins TRBV15 and TRBJ2-1; 9 bases align to TRBD1. CDR3 size: 17 residues. CDR1 is LNHNV and CDR2 is YYDKDF in the germline V gene (reference sequence). The junction had 6 bases not matched to a gene; V was cut back by 0 bases and J by 3 bases. This CDR3 is CATSRDSTGGLYNEQFF. The DNA for the CDR3 is TGTGCCACCAGCAGAGATAGTACAGGGGGCCTCTACAATGAGCAGTTCTTC.

V is TRBV28 and J is TRBJ1-6, with D perhaps TRBD1 (6 bases). The germline V gene has CDR1 MDHEN and CDR2 SYDVKM. V was pared by 6 bases and J by 0 bases, with 12 bases between. The CDR3 is 16 residues long. The CDR3 reads CASSTGISSYNSPLHF. The CDR3 DNA reads as TGTGCCAGCAGCACAGGGATTAGCTCCTATAATTCACCCCTCCACTTT.